These T cell receptor beta chains were read from a single sample in a study of blood T cell repertoires in COVID-19. Libraries were prepared by immunoSEQ multiplex PCR; TCRdb keeps only in-frame clonotypes and omits some of them. Of over 10,000 clones in the sample, about 76% were seen once. The sample was peripheral blood. The receptors originated from a woman aged 80 or older with acute or convalescent COVID-19. Both conserved end residues are part of each CDR3. D genes are given only for firm matches. Not all rows give a size; the values are once, few, many and, for expanded clones, a class.

>NA|TRBV10-1|TRBJ1-1|TRBD1
TGCGCCAGCCCACAGGGGGCGCCGGGAAAGAACACTGAAGCTTTCTTT
CASPQGAPGKNTEAFF
>NA|TRBV10-3|TRBJ2-5|TRBD1
TGTGCCATCAGCCTGGGACAGGGGGCGCCGGAGACCCAGTACTTC
CAISLGQGAPETQYF
>NA|TRBV7-2|TRBJ2-3|NA
TGCCCCAAGGGGGTTACAGATACGCAGTATTTT
CPKGVTDTQYF
>NA|TRBV7-3|TRBJ2-2|TRBD2
TGTGCCAGCAGCAAATTGGGACTAGCGAGTACCGGGGAGCTGTTTTTT
CASSKLGLASTGELFF
>NA|TRBV5-6|TRBJ1-3|NA
TGTGCCAGCAGTAGACAGGTCTCTGGAAACACCATATATTTT
CASSRQVSGNTIYF
>NA|TRBV19|TRBJ1-6|NA
TGTGCCAGTAGTATCAGTTTTAATTCACCCCTCCACTTT
CASSISFNSPLHF
>NA|TRBV11-2|TRBJ1-6|TRBD1
TGTGCCAGCAGCTTAATGGACAGGGGCCTTTCACCCCTCCACTTT
CASSLMDRGLSPLHF
>NA|TRBV10-3|TRBJ1-2|NA
TGTGCCATCAGTGAAGGCTCAGGGGCGGGCCGTCCAAAGTTC
CAISEGSGAGRPKF
>NA|TRBV13|TRBJ2-7|TRBD2
TGTGCCAGCAGCTTTTCGACAGTCACCCCGGGGGGCGAGCAGTACTTC
CASSFSTVTPGGEQYF
>NA|TRBV7-2|TRBJ2-1|NA
TGTGCCAGCAGCTTAGCGCCTGCGGAGGTGGTGCAGTTCTTC
CASSLAPAEVVQFF
>NA|TRBV12-5|TRBJ1-4|NA
TGTGCTAGTGGTTTCTCCTTTGAAAAACTGTTTTTT
CASGFSFEKLFF
>once|TRBV4-2|TRBJ2-5|TRBD2
TGTGCCAGCAGCCAAGGGACTAGAGATCAAGAGACCCAGTACTTC
CASSQGTRDQETQYF
>NA|TRBV18|TRBJ2-3|NA
TGTGCCAGCTCCCAGGGATCAGATACGCAGTATTTT
CASSQGSDTQYF
>NA|TRBV7-2|TRBJ1-5|TRBD1
TGTGCCAGCAGCCTGACAGGGACTCAGCCCCAGCATTTT
CASSLTGTQPQHF
>NA|TRBV6-5|TRBJ1-4|NA
TGTGCCAGCAGTTACTCCGGTTTTACCCATGAAAAACTGTTTTTT
CASSYSGFTHEKLFF
>NA|TRBV10-1|TRBJ2-1|NA
TGCGCCAGCAGTGAGTCTCCCAGGGTCAATGAGCAGTTCTTC
CASSESPRVNEQFF
>NA|TRBV6-1|TRBJ2-7|TRBD1
TGTGCCAGCAGTGAACCGGGACAGGGAGGCTACGAGCAGTACTTC
CASSEPGQGGYEQYF
>NA|TRBV7-9|TRBJ2-2|NA
TGTGCCAGCAGCCTAGGAGGGTTACTAGTCCCGAGTACCGGGGAGCTGTTTTTT
CASSLGGLLVPSTGELFF
>large|TRBV7-9|TRBJ1-2|TRBD1
TGTGCCAGCAGCAAGTTGGGACAGGGGGTGGGCTATGGCGGACGCTATGGCTACACCTTC
CASSKLGQGVGYGGRYGYTF
>few|TRBV24-1|TRBJ2-2|NA
TGTGCCACCAGGGGCCAGAACACCGGGGAGCTGTTTTTT
CATRGQNTGELFF
>NA|TRBV29-1|TRBJ2-6|NA
TGCAGCGTCGACCCCGGACAGTCCTCTGGGGCCAACGTCCTGACTTTC
CSVDPGQSSGANVLTF
>NA|TRBV11-3|TRBJ2-3|TRBD2
TGTGCCAGCAGCTTAGAACGGGGACTAGCGGGGGACTATACGCAGTATTTT
CASSLERGLAGDYTQYF
>NA|TRBV18|TRBJ2-1|TRBD2
TGTGCCAGCTCACCGCCTTTACAGTTGATTCTAGCGGGGGCTCTAAATGAGCAGTTCTTC
CASSPPLQLILAGALNEQFF
>NA|TRBV5-1|TRBJ2-1|TRBD1
TGCGCCAGCATCCCGGGACAGGGGAACAATGAGCAGTTCTTC
CASIPGQGNNEQFF
>many|TRBV21-1|TRBJ1-2|NA
TGTGCCAGCAGCAAAGAGCCTCTTTTAGGGACAGGGTACTATGGCTACACCTTC
CASSKEPLLGTGYYGYTF
>NA|TRBV21-1|TRBJ1-5|NA
TGTGCCAGCAGCCCGCATGGGCCTACGCCCCAGCATTTT
CASSPHGPTPQHF
>NA|TRBV21-1|TRBJ1-1|NA
TGTGCCAGCAGCCTTATGGACAGGAACACTGAAGCTTTCTTT
CASSLMDRNTEAFF
>NA|TRBV6-5|TRBJ1-1|NA
TGTGCCAGCAGTTACTCGCGGGGGGCCACTGAAGCTTTCTTT
CASSYSRGATEAFF
>NA|TRBV25-1|TRBJ1-1|NA
TGTGCCAGCAGTGAATTTATAGGAGCGAACACTGAAGCTTTCTTT
CASSEFIGANTEAFF
>NA|TRBV10-3|TRBJ1-2|TRBD1
TGTGCCATCAGCTCGGGACAGGGGGGGTCTGGCTACACCTTC
CAISSGQGGSGYTF
>few|TRBV24-1|TRBJ2-5|NA
TGTGCCACCGGGGGCAGGGTCCGAGAGACCCAGTACTTC
CATGGRVRETQYF
>NA|TRBV27|TRBJ1-2|TRBD1
TGTGCCAGCTCCGGACAGGCTAACTATGGCTACACCTTC
CASSGQANYGYTF
>NA|TRBV5-5|TRBJ2-5|TRBD1
TGTGCCAGCAACTCAGGGACAGATCCACGCCAAGAGACCCAGTACTTC
CASNSGTDPRQETQYF
>NA|TRBV15|TRBJ1-3|TRBD1
TGTGCCACCAGCAGAGAGGGACAGGGGGCGGCTGGAAACACCATATATTTT
CATSREGQGAAGNTIYF
>NA|TRBV7-9|TRBJ2-5|TRBD2
TGTGCCAGCAGCTTAGAAGGCGCGGGGGGTAGGGACTTC
CASSLEGAGGRDF
>NA|TRBV27|TRBJ2-7|TRBD1
TGTGCCAGCAGTGACAGGGGATACTACGAGCAGTACTTC
CASSDRGYYEQYF
>NA|TRBV30|TRBJ1-5|TRBD1
TGTGCCTGGAGTGTACAGGGGAATCAGCCCCAGCATTTT
CAWSVQGNQPQHF
>few|TRBV7-6|TRBJ1-5|NA
TGTGCCAGCAGCTTAGGACAATCGGGCAATCAGCCCCAGCATTTT
CASSLGQSGNQPQHF
>NA|TRBV30|TRBJ2-3|NA
TGTGCCTGGAGTCTGGGGGAGGCGCAGTATTTT
CAWSLGEAQYF
>NA|TRBV6-5|TRBJ1-1|NA
TGTGCCAGCAGCTATTTCCCCCAGAACACTGAAGCTTTCTTT
CASSYFPQNTEAFF
>NA|TRBV30|TRBJ2-5|TRBD2
TGTGCCTGGAGTGCCCGTCGACTAGCGGGGTGGGAGACCCAGTACTTC
CAWSARRLAGWETQYF
>NA|TRBV19|TRBJ2-1|TRBD1
TGTGCCAGTACCCTGACAGGGTGGAATGAGCAGTTCTTC
CASTLTGWNEQFF
>NA|TRBV7-2|TRBJ1-5|NA
TGTGCCAGCAGCTTAGCGGGGGCCAACAATCAGCCCCAGCATTTT
CASSLAGANNQPQHF
>NA|TRBV7-2|TRBJ1-1|TRBD1
TGTGCCAGCAGCCCCCGGGACAGGGTGGGGAACACTGAAGCTTTCTTT
CASSPRDRVGNTEAFF
>NA|TRBV5-8|TRBJ2-7|TRBD1
TGTGCCAGCAGCTTCCACGGCAGGGGGATGTACGAGCAGTACTTC
CASSFHGRGMYEQYF
>NA|TRBV11-1|TRBJ2-7|TRBD1
TGTGCCAGCAGCTCGGGACAGGGGGCGAGCGAGCAGTACTTC
CASSSGQGASEQYF
>NA|TRBV7-9|TRBJ1-2|TRBD1
TGTGCCAGCAGCTCCCGGACAGGGGGCGACTATGGCTACACCTTC
CASSSRTGGDYGYTF
>NA|TRBV27|TRBJ1-1|NA
TGTGCCAGCCGGGACACAGTGAACACTGAAGCTTTCTTT
CASRDTVNTEAFF
>NA|TRBV18|TRBJ2-2|NA
TGTGCCAGCTCATCCTCCAGGGATATCGGGGAGCTGTTTTTT
CASSSSRDIGELFF
>NA|TRBV3-1/TRBV3-2|TRBJ2-7|NA
TGTGCCAGCAGCCAAGAGGGAGTCTACGAGCAGTACTTC
CASSQEGVYEQYF